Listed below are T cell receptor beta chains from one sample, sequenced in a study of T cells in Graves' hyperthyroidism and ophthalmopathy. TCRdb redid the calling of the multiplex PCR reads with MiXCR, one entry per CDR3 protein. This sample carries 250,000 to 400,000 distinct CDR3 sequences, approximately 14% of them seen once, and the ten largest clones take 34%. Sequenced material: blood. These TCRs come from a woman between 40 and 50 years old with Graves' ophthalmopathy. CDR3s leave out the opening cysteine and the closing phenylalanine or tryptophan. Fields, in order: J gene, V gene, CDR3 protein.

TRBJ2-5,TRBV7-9,ASSSHRVETQY
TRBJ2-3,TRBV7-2,ASSLVTATQY
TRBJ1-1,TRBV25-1,ASSRPDRPRTEAF
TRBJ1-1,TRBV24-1,ATQGSGNTEAF
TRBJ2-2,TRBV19,ASTTGAVAGELF
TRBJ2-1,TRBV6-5,ASSYQQGWDEQF
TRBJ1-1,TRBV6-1,ASGWGGGAVAEAF
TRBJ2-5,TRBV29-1,SVEAYFRTQETQY
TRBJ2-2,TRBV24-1,ATSDLGSGAGGELF
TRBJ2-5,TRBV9,ASSPGLQETQY
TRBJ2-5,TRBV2,ASSELRTSGSETQY
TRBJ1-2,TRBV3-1,ASSQEPGRGYGYT
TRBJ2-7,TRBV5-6,ASSSGLAGAGPSYEQY
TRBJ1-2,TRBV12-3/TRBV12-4,ASSLLGAGGYT
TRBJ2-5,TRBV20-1,SGDSRRDQETQY
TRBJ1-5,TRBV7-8,ASSPRATYYGNQPQH
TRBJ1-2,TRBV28,ASTLEGSYGYT
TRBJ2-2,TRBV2,ASSLTDRISTGELF
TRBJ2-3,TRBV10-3,AMAGGPDTQY
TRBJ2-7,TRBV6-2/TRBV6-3,ASNNGRHYEQY
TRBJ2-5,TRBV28,ASGVEQGGRETQY
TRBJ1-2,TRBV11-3,ASSRSGGGYT
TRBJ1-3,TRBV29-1,SVGKSSGNTIY